These 3 T cell receptor beta chains came from one sample sequenced in a study of blood T cell repertoires in COVID-19. Assay: immunoSEQ multiplex PCR; the TCRdb copy retains only in-frame clones and omits some. Among about 57,000 clones listed, about four fifths were seen once. Sequencing was performed on peripheral blood. Receptors were obtained from a woman older than 75 with acute or convalescent COVID-19.

This clone was observed a few times. The J gene is TRBJ2-2, the V gene TRBV6-5; D is ambiguous. The CDR3 is 14 residues long. Trimming removed 5 bases at V and 8 bases at J, with 15 bases between. The germline gives CDR1 MNHEY, CDR2 SVGAGI. The CDR3 DNA reads as TGTGCCAGCAGTAACCAGGTAGTGTCTGGGGAGCTGTTTTTT. It codes for CASSNQVVSGELFF.

This chain connects TRBV9 to TRBJ2-1, with 9 bases aligning to TRBD2. Germline V lookup: CDR1 SGDLS, CDR2 YYNGEE. This CDR3 comprises 15 residues. J gave up 5 bases and V 0 bases, and 3 bases lay outside the gene matches. The CDR3 DNA sequence: TGTGCCAGCAGCGTAGGGCGGGGGGGAAACAATGAGCAGTTCTTC. It yields the protein CASSVGRGGNNEQFF.

The rearrangement links TRBV7-2 to TRBJ1-5; perhaps TRBD1 as D (6 bases). This CDR3 is built from 15 residues. Germline V gene lookup returns CDR1 SGHTA and CDR2 FQGNSA. The V end lost 3 bases, the J end lost 0 bases, and 9 bases lay between the germline ends. CDR3 loop: CASSLTGHSNQPQHF. The DNA for the CDR3 is TGTGCCAGCAGCTTGACAGGCCATAGCAATCAGCCCCAGCATTTT. Complete variable domain (other parts from reference TRBV7-2 and TRBJ1-5): GAGVSQSPSNKVTEKGKDVELRCDPISGHTALYWYRQSLGQGLEFLIYFQGNSAPDKSGLPSDRFSAERTGGSVSTLTIQRTQQEDSAVYLCASSLTGHSNQPQHFGDGTRLSIL.